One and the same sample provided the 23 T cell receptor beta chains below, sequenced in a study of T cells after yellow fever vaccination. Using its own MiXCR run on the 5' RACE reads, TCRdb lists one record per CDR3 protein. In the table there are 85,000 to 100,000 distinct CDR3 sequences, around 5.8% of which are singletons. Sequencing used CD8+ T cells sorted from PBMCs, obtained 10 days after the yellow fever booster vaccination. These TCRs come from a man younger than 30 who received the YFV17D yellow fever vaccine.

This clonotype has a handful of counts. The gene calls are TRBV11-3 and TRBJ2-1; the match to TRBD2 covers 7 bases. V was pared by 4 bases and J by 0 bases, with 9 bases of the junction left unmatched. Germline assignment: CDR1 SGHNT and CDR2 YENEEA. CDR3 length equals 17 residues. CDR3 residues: CASSSTEGGGSYNEQFF. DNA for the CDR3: TGTGCCAGCAGCTCCACTGAAGGCGGGGGCTCCTACAATGAGCAGTTCTTC.

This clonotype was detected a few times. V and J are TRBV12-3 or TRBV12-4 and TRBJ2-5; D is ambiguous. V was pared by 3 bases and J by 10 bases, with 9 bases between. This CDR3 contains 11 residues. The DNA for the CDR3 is TGTGCCAGCAGTTTCGGCCCTAGCCAGTACTTC. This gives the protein CASSFGPSQYF.

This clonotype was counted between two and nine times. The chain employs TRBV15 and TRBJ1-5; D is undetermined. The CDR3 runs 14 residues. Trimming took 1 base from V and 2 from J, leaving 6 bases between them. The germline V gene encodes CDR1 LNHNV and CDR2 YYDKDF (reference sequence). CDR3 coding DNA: TGTGCCACCAGCAGAGTTAATGGCAATCAGCCCCAGCATTTT. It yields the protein CATSRVNGNQPQHF.

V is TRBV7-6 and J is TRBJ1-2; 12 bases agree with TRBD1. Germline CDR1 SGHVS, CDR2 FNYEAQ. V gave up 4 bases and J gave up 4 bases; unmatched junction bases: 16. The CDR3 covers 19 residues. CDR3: CASSSPLGTGGTGPYGYTF. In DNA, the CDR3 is TGTGCCAGCAGCTCCCCCCTCGGGACAGGGGGCACAGGGCCCTATGGCTACACCTTC.

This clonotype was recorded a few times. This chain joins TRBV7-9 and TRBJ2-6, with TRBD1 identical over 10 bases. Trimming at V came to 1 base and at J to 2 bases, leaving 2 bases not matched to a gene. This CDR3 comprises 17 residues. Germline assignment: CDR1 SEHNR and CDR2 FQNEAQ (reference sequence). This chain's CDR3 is CASSLVGTGAGANVLTF. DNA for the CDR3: TGTGCCAGCAGCTTAGTCGGGACAGGGGCTGGGGCCAACGTCCTGACTTTC.

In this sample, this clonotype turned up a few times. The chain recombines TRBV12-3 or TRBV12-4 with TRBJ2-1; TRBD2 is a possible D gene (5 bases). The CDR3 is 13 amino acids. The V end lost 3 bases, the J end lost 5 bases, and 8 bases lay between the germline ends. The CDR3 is CASSFSGDNEQFF. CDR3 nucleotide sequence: TGTGCCAGCAGTTTCTCCGGGGACAATGAGCAGTTCTTC.

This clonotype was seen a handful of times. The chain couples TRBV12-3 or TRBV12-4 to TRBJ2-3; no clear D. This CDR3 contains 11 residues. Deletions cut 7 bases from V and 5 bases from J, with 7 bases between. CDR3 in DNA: TGTGCCAGCACCTTTTTAGATACGCAGTATTTT. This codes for CASTFLDTQYF.

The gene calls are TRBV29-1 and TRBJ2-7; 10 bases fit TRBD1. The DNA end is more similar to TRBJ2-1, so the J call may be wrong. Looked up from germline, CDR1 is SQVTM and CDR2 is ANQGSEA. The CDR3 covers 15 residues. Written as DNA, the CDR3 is TGCAGCGTCTTGACAGGGGGCCTATTCTCCTACGAGCAGTTCTTC. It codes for CSVLTGGLFSYEQFF.

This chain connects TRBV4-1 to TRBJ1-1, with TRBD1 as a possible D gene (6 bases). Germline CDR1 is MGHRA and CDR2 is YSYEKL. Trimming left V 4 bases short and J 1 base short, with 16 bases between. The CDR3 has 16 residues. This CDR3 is CASSPNGQGWNTEAFF. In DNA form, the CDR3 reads TGCGCCAGCAGCCCTAACGGGCAGGGGTGGAACACTGAAGCTTTCTTT.

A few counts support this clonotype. CDR3 loop: CASSLAPHLSGANVLTF. The DNA for the CDR3 is TGTGCCAGCAGCTTAGCCCCCCACCTCTCTGGGGCCAACGTCCTGACTTTC. The gene calls are TRBV13 and TRBJ2-6; D remains ambiguous. CDR1 is PRHDT, CDR2 FYEKMQ, per germline (reference sequence). The CDR3 is 17 residues long. The V and J ends lost 1 base and 0 bases respectively, with 10 bases between them.

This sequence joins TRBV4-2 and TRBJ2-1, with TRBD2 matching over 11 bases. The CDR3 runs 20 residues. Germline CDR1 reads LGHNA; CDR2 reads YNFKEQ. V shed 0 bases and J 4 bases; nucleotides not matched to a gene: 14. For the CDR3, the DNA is TGTGCCAGCAGCCAAGATATGGGACTAGCGGCACCCCCCCCTTACAATGAGCAGTTCTTC. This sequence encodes CASSQDMGLAAPPPYNEQFF.

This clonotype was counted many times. Here the CDR3 reads CASSTGTGGASGELFF. CDR3 coding DNA: TGCGCCAGCAGCACCGGGACAGGGGGCGCTTCCGGGGAGCTGTTTTTT. The chain couples TRBV10-2 to TRBJ2-2, with 12 bases that match TRBD1. The CDR3 length is 16 residues. J gave up 6 bases and V 6 bases, and 8 bases lay outside the gene matches. From germline, CDR1 is WSHSY and CDR2 SAAADI.

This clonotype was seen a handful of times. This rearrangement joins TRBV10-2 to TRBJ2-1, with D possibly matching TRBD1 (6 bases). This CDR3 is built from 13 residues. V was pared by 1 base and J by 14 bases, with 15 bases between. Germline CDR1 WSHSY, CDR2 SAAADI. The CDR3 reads CASSEFVQGGEFF. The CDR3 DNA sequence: TGCGCCAGCAGTGAGTTTGTACAGGGTGGGGAGTTCTTC.

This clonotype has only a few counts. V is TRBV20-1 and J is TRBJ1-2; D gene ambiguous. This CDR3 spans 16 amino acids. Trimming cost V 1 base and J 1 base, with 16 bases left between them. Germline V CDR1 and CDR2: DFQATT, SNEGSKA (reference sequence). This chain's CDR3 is CSARVPTSTDNYGYTF. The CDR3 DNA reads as TGCAGTGCTAGAGTTCCGACTTCGACTGATAACTATGGCTACACCTTC.

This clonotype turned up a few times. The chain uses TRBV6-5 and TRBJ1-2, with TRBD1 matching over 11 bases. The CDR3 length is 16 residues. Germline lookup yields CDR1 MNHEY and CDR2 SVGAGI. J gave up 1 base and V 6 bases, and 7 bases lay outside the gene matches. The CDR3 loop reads CASSTGTGGLNYGYTF. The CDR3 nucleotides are TGTGCCAGCAGCACGGGGACAGGGGGTCTTAACTATGGCTACACCTTC.

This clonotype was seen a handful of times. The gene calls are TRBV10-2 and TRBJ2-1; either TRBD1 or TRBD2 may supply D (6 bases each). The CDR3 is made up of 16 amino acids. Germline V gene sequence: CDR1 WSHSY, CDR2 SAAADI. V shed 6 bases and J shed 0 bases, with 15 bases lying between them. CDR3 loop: CASRQLGGRSYNEQFF. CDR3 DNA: TGCGCCAGCAGGCAATTGGGGGGCCGCTCCTACAATGAGCAGTTCTTC.

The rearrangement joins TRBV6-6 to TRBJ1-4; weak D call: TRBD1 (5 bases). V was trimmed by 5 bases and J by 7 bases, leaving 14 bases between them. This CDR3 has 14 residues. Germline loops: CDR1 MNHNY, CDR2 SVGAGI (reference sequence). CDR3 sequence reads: CASSGHPVGEKLFF. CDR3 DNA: TGTGCCAGCAGTGGACATCCTGTTGGTGAAAAACTGTTTTTT.

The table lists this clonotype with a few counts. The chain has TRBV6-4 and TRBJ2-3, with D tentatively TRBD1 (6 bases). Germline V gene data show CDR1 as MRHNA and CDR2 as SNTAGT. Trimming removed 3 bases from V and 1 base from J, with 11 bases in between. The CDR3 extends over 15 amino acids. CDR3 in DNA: TGTGCCAGCAGTGAAAGGGGGAGCGGCACAGATACGCAGTATTTT. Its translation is CASSERGSGTDTQYF.

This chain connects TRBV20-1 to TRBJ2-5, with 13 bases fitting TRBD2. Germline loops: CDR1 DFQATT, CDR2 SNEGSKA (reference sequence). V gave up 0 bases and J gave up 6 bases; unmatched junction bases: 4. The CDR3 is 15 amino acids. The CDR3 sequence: CSAREGTSGEKTQYF. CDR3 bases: TGCAGTGCTAGAGAAGGGACTAGCGGGGAAAAGACCCAGTACTTC.

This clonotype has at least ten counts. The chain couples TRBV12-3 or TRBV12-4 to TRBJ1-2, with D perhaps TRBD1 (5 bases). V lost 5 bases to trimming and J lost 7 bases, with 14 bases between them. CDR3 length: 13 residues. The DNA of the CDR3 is TGTGCCAGCAGTCCGGCCGGGGGAGGTGGCTACACCTTC. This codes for CASSPAGGGGYTF.

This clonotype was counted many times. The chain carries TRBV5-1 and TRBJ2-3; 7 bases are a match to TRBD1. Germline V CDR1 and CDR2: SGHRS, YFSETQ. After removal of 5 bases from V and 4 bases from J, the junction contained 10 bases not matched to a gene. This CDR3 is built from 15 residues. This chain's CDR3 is CASSWRQGEADTQYF. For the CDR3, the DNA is TGCGCCAGCAGTTGGCGACAGGGCGAGGCAGATACGCAGTATTTT.

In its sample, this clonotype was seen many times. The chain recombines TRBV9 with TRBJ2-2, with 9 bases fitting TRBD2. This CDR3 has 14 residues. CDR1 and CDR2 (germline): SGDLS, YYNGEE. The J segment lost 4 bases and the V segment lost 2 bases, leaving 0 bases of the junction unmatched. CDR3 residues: CASSVGLATGELFF. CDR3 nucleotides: TGTGCCAGCAGCGTGGGACTAGCCACCGGGGAGCTGTTTTTT.

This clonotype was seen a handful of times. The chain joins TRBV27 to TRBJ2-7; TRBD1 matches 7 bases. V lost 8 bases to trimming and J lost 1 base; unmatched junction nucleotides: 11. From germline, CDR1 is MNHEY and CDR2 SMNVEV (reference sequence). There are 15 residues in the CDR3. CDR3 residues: CASSNRDRESYEQYF. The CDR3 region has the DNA TGTGCCAGCTCTAACCGGGACAGAGAGTCCTACGAGCAGTACTTC.